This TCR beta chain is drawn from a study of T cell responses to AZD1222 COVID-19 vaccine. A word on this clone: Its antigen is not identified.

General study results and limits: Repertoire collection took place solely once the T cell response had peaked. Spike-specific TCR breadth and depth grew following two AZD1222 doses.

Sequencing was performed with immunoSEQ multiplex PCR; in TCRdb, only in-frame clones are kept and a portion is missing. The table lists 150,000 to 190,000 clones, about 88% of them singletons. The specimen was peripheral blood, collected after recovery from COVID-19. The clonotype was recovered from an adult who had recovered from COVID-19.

CDR3 bases: TGTGCCAGCAGCCCTTTTCGGGATCAGCCCCAGCATTTT. This sequence encodes CASSPFRDQPQHF. The chain employs TRBV3-1 (or the pseudogene TRBV3-2) and TRBJ1-5; the D is unclear. Trimming shortened V by 4 bases and J by 5 bases, and 9 bases separated the two germline ends. Germline CDR1 and CDR2: LGHDT and YNNKEL (reference sequence). The CDR3 loop spans 13 amino acids.